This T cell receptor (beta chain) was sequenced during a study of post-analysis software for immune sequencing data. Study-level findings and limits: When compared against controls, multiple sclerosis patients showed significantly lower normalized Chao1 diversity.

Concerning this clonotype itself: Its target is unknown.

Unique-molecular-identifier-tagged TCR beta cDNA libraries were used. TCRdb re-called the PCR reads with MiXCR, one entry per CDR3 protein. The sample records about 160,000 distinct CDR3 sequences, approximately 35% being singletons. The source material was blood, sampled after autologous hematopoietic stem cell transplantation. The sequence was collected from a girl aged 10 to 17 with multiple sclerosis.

The CDR3 loop is CACTRGPLGTEAFF. The CDR3 bases are TGTGCCTGTACGCGGGGGCCTCTAGGGACTGAAGCTTTCTTT. V gene TRBV19 combines with J gene TRBJ1-1, with a possible D match to TRBD1 (6 bases). V was pared by 11 bases and J by 5 bases, with 21 bases between. Germline V CDR1 and CDR2: LNHDA, SQIVND (reference sequence). The length of the CDR3 is 14 residues.